These 2 T cell receptor beta chains were all obtained from the same sample, sequenced in a study of blood T cells in healthy people across ages. The second PCR ran 7 to 11 cycles with a sample-barcoded 5' primer and J-beta primers. TCRdb re-analysed the 5' RACE reads in MiXCR, keeping a single row per CDR3 protein. The top ten clones hold 0.65% to 0.75% of a sample with around 990,000 distinct CDR3 sequences, about 23% of them seen once. These data were also reused for a study on T cells of mothers and their children.

The sample was blood. The receptor source for this set is a girl between 2 and 10 years old in good health.

Details on this clonotype: Compared with germline, one end of the junction differs, possibly owing to a read error. The chain is built from TRBV20-1 and TRBJ1-2; D is possibly TRBD1 (5 bases). Per the germline V gene, CDR1 is DFQATT and CDR2 is SNEGSKA (reference sequence). The CDR3 spans 11 residues. The CDR3 DNA follows: TGTTTGGGCAGGGATGGCTATGGCTACACCTTC. Translated: CLGRDGYGYTF.

This clonotype was found a few times. The chain recombines TRBV6-5 with TRBJ1-1; D remains unclear. Germline CDR1 is MNHEY and CDR2 is SVGAGI. Trimming took 8 bases from V and 2 from J, leaving 18 bases between them. This CDR3 contains 15 residues. The CDR3 sequence: CASHPLVGINTEAFF. The DNA of the CDR3 is TGTGCCAGCCATCCCCTGGTCGGGATCAACACTGAAGCTTTCTTT.